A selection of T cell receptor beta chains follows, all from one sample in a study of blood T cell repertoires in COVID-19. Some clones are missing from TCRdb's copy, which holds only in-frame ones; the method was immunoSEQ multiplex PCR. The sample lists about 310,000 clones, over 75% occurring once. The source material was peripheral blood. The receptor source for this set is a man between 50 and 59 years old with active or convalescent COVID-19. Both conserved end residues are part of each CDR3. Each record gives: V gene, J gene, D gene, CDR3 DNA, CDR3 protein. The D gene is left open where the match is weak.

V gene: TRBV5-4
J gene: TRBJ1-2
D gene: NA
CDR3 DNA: TGTGCCAGCAGCCCGGGGTACAACTATGGCTACACCTTC
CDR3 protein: CASSPGYNYGYTF

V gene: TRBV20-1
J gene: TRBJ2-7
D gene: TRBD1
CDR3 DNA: TGCAGTGCTAGTAAGTTCGGACAGGGGTTATACGAGCAGTACTTC
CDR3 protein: CSASKFGQGLYEQYF

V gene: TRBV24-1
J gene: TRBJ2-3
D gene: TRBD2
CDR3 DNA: TGTGCCACCAGTCCAAGCGGGAGGGCCAGCACAGATACGCAGTATTTT
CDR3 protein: CATSPSGRASTDTQYF

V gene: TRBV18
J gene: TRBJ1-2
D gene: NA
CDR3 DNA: TGTGCCACCCACTCCGGGACTCAAGAGGGTGGCTATGGCTACACCTTC
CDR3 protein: CATHSGTQEGGYGYTF

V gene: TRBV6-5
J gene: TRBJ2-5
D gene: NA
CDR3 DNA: TGTGCCAGCAGGAATGCAGGGGCTGAGGGGACCCAGTACTTC
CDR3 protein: CASRNAGAEGTQYF

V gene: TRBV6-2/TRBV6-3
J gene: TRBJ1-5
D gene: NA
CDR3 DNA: TGTGCCAGCACCCCGGACGGGGGAAATCAGCCCCAGCATTTT
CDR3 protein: CASTPDGGNQPQHF

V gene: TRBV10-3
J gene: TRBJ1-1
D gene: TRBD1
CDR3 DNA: TGTGCCATCAGTAAGGGGGCGCCGGACACTGAAGCTTTCTTT
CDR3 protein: CAISKGAPDTEAFF

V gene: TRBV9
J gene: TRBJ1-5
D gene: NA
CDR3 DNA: TGTGCCAGCAGCGTCGAGGCTGATCAGCCCCAGCATTTT
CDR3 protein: CASSVEADQPQHF

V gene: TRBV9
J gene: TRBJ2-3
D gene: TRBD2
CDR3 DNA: TGTGCCAGCAGCGTAGGATCTAGCGGGGGGGCGGATACGCAGTATTTT
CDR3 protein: CASSVGSSGGADTQYF

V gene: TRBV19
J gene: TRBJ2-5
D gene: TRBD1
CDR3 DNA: TGTGCCAGTAGTATAGCCCTACAGGGGGAGACCCAGTACTTC
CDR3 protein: CASSIALQGETQYF